Sequencing of this T cell receptor (beta chain) was carried out in a study of T cells in Graves' hyperthyroidism and ophthalmopathy. Broader study findings: Within blood appeared most thyroid clonotypes that had expanded above 0.001.

RNA transcripts provided the source from which TCR beta CDR3 regions were amplified. During a first-round RT-PCR of the TCR CDR3, the HTBI primer set was used. TCRdb reprocessed the multiplex PCR reads with MiXCR, giving one entry per CDR3 protein. The data show about 130,000 distinct CDR3 sequences, approximately 20% seen once. Aged 18 to 65, the patients had hyperthyroidism that was newly diagnosed and had lasted under 2 months. The diagnostic basis comprised clinical symptoms, serum thyroxine and TRAb, thyroid ultrasound and orbital computed tomography. PBMCs were derived from about 9.1 ml fresh peripheral blood. As for this clonotype: Its antigen is undetermined. Being one base from a much bigger clone, this may be a read error.

Germline V gene lookup returns CDR1 MNHEY and CDR2 SMNVEV (reference sequence). This CDR3 is built from 13 residues. This receptor was identified in a woman in her 50s with Graves' hyperthyroidism that later progressed to Graves' ophthalmopathy. The genes are TRBV27 and TRBJ2-7, with D possibly being TRBD1 (5 bases). Sequencing used blood. The CDR3 spells CASSSGAVYERYF. CDR3 nucleotides: TGTGCCAGCAGTTCTGGGGCGGTCTACGAGCGGTACTTC.